The T cell receptor (beta chain) described here comes from a study of blood T cell repertoires in COVID-19. Study as a whole: Symptom resolution, clearance, or two negative PCRs marked the recovered donors of Cohort 3. COVID-19 samples collected from the United States, Italy and Spain covered acute and convalescent phases.

Germline V gene lookup returns CDR1 LNHDA and CDR2 SQIVND (reference sequence). The length of the CDR3 is 14 residues. Trimming pared 3 bases from V and 4 bases from J, leaving 13 bases between. Per the original data handling: Amplification of reference gene primers provided the estimated nucleated cell counts. The table came from immunoSEQ multiplex PCR; TCRdb's copy has only in-frame clones and leaves some out. The DNA gave D and trimming, while V, J and clone size come from that table. This table has roughly 200,000 clones, approximately 90% appearing once. The sequence came from a woman between 35 and 50 years old in a cohort exposed to, infected with or recovered from COVID-19 (not recorded which). The chain couples TRBV19 to TRBJ2-7; D possibly corresponds to TRBD2 (7 bases). Sequencing was performed on PBMCs or T cells enriched from blood (not recorded which). CDR3 nucleotides: TGTGCCAGTAGTATCCAGGGGAGGGAATACGAGCAGTACTTC. This encodes CASSIQGREYEQYF.